The 12 T cell receptor beta chains listed next were all sequenced from one sample in a study of T cells after yellow fever vaccination. TCRdb re-derived calls from the 5' RACE reads in MiXCR, one entry per CDR3 protein. Among around 310,000 distinct CDR3 sequences listed, more than 8.5% were seen once. The sequencing here drew on PBMCs, taken on the day of the first yellow fever vaccination. The receptors were sampled from a man younger than 30 who received the YFV17D yellow fever vaccine.

This clonotype appeared a few times. Here the CDR3 reads CSVDLGERPTYEQYF. As DNA, the CDR3 is TGCAGCGTTGATCTGGGGGAGCGACCGACCTACGAGCAGTACTTC. The rearrangement joins TRBV29-1 to TRBJ2-7; D is tentatively TRBD1 or TRBD2 (5 bases each). The CDR3 totals 15 residues. V lost 3 bases and J lost 2, with 17 bases in between. Germline CDR1 and CDR2: SQVTM and ANQGSEA.

The J gene is TRBJ2-1, the V gene TRBV7-9; D unresolved. In germline, CDR1 is SEHNR, CDR2 FQNEAQ (reference sequence). V was shortened by 4 bases and J by 5 bases, with 9 bases between the two germline ends. This CDR3 is built from 13 residues. DNA of the CDR3: TGTGCCAGCAGCTCCCCGGTGGACAATGAGCAGTTCTTC. Amino acid sequence: CASSSPVDNEQFF. The variable domain in full, with the rest retrieved from reference TRBV7-9 and TRBJ2-1, is DTGVSQNPRHKITKRGQNVTFRCDPISEHNRLYWYRQTLGQGPEFLTYFQNEAQLEKSRLLSDRFSAERPKGSFSTLEIQRTEQGDSAMYLCASSSPVDNEQFFGPGTRLTVL.

This clonotype was recorded at least ten times. The chain couples TRBV12-3 or TRBV12-4 to TRBJ2-3, with D possibly being TRBD1 (5 bases). The CDR3 sequence is 12 residues long. Trimming stripped 6 bases from V and 7 bases from J, with 11 bases between. The CDR3 sequence is CASSPTDNTQYF. The CDR3 DNA reads as TGTGCCAGCAGCCCGACGGACAATACGCAGTATTTT.

This clonotype has more than one count but fewer than ten. The CDR3 loop is CASTTVGHNNNEQFF. The DNA of the CDR3 is TGCGCCAGCACCACAGTGGGGCATAATAACAATGAGCAGTTCTTC. The chain employs TRBV4-1 and TRBJ2-1; D perhaps matches TRBD1 (5 bases). Germline CDR1 is MGHRA and CDR2 is YSYEKL. The V end was cut by 7 bases, the J end by 5 bases, with 18 bases between. The CDR3 is made up of 15 amino acids.

The CDR3 spells CASSASGSDWETQYF. Here the CDR3 DNA reads TGTGCCAGCAGTGCCTCAGGGTCCGATTGGGAGACCCAGTACTTC. This chain uses TRBV2 with TRBJ2-5; weak D call: TRBD1 (5 bases). The CDR3 runs 15 residues. The V gene lost 4 bases and the J gene lost 5 bases, with 17 bases spanning the gap. Germline V gene lookup returns CDR1 SNHLY and CDR2 FYNNEI.

There are a few counts of this clonotype. The V call is TRBV6-2 or TRBV6-3, the J call TRBJ1-6; 9 positions agree with TRBD1. CDR3 length equals 15 residues. Trimming removed 4 bases from V and 6 bases from J; junction bases left unmatched: 4. Germline V gene sequence: CDR1 MNHEY, CDR2 SVGEGT. This chain's CDR3 is CASSSPGQGNSPLHF. The DNA for the CDR3 is TGTGCCAGCAGTTCCCCGGGACAGGGTAATTCACCCCTCCACTTT.

This chain joins TRBV6-5 and TRBJ1-2; D call uncertain. Germline values: CDR1 MNHEY, CDR2 SVGAGI. Trimming took 2 bases from V and 7 from J, leaving 11 bases between them. CDR3 length: 13 amino acids. The CDR3 nucleotides are TGTGCCAGCAGTTACCTCGCAGCGGGTGGCTACACCTTC. It translates to CASSYLAAGGYTF.

This clonotype has more than one count but fewer than ten. This sequence joins TRBV7-3 and TRBJ2-1; 9 bases match TRBD2. The length of the CDR3 is 13 residues. Germline V gene lookup returns CDR1 SGHTA and CDR2 FQGTGA. V gave up 2 bases and J gave up 8 bases; unmatched junction bases: 1. The CDR3 sequence is CASSLAGGDEQFF. As DNA, the CDR3 is TGTGCCAGCAGCTTAGCGGGGGGGGATGAGCAGTTCTTC.

This clonotype showed up just a few times. The chain couples TRBV20-1 to TRBJ2-7; unclear D gene. The length of the CDR3 is 12 residues. Per the germline V gene, CDR1 is DFQATT and CDR2 is SNEGSKA (reference sequence). Trimming shortened V by 3 bases and J by 2 bases, and 8 bases separated the two germline ends. This chain's CDR3 is CSASAGPYEQYV. The CDR3 DNA reads TGCAGTGCTAGTGCTGGGCCCTACGAGCAGTACGTC.

The V and J genes are TRBV10-3 and TRBJ2-3; D gene ambiguous. The V end lost 0 bases, the J end lost 2 bases, and 9 bases lay between the germline ends. This CDR3 is built from 15 residues. Germline CDR1 and CDR2: ENHRY and SYGVKD. The CDR3 reads CAISESRQHTDTQYF. The DNA of the CDR3 is TGTGCCATCAGTGAGTCGCGGCAGCACACAGATACGCAGTATTTT.

The V gene is TRBV24-1, the J gene TRBJ2-6, with a possible D match to TRBD2 (6 bases). The CDR3 consists of 15 residues. Trimming cost V 11 bases and J 0 bases, with 13 bases left between them. The V gene's germline CDR1 is KGHDR and CDR2 SFDVKD. As DNA, the CDR3 is TGTGCCATCAACCGGGACTCCTCTGGGGCCAACGTCCTGACTTTC. This codes for CAINRDSSGANVLTF.

The chain combines TRBV5-6 with TRBJ2-2; TRBD1 matches at 8 bases. The germline V gene encodes CDR1 SGHDT and CDR2 YYEEEE. V trimming: 0 bases; J trimming: 5 bases; junction bases outside the gene matches: 6. The CDR3 has 16 amino acids. CDR3 region: CASSLAPRQGTGELFF. The CDR3 coding sequence is TGTGCCAGCAGCTTGGCCCCTCGACAGGGGACCGGGGAGCTGTTTTTT.